A single T cell receptor (beta chain) is shown here with its context. Its antigen is undetermined. Subsequent to 10 days of culture, CD4+ T cells were isolated. Profiling relied on immunoSEQ multiplex PCR, and the TCRdb table lists in-frame clones only, not all of them. The repertoire consists of some 63,000 clones, with approximately 72% occurring once and the leading ten covering roughly 25%. The sample is drawn from a study of vaccination effects on CD4 cells after COVID-19. Overall study context: Sample provision by two convalescent patients occurred 16 days and one week before vaccination. Cultures used 2.1 million or so PBMC per well, approximately 10 IU/ml IL-2 and approximately 11 ug/ml peptides. Overall study findings and caveats: Convalescent patients were few in the study, and early post-infection timepoints were absent. There was marked clonal contraction among infection- and vaccine-induced clones late after vaccination.

Trimming cost V 4 bases and J 0 bases; bases outside gene matches: 2. There are 15 residues in the CDR3. CDR1 SGHTA and CDR2 FQGTGA come from the germline V gene. The receptor comes from a human donor who had a prior SARS-CoV-2 infection. This specimen was CD4+ T cells from PBMCs cultured without peptide, taken before COVID-19 vaccination. The chain recombines TRBV7-3 with TRBJ2-1; 8 bases match TRBD2. The CDR3 DNA follows: TGTGCCAGCAGCTCTCGGGGGGGCTCCTACAATGAGCAGTTCTTC. This encodes CASSSRGGSYNEQFF.